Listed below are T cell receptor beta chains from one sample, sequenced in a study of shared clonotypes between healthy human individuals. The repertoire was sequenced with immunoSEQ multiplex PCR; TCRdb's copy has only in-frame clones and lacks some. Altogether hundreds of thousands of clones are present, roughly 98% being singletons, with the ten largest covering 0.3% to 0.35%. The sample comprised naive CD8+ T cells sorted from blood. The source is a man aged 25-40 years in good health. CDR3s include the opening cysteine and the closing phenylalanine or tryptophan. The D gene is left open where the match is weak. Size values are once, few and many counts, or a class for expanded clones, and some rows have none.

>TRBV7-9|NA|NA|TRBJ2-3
CASSSLGRSTDTQYF
TGTGCCAGCAGCTCCCTTGGGCGGTCCACAGATACGCAGTATTTT
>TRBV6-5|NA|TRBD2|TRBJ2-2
CASSPRDYLTGELFF
TGTGCCAGCAGTCCCCGGGACTACCTCACCGGGGAGCTGTTTTTT
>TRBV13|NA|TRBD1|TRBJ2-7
CASSLTGVNEQYF
TGTGCCAGCAGTCTTACAGGGGTTAACGAGCAGTACTTC
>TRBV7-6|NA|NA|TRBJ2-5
CASSLAGGIETQYF
TGTGCCAGCAGCTTAGCGGGAGGTATAGAGACCCAGTACTTC
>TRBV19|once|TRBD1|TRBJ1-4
CASRNRDSGYEKLFF
TGTGCCAGTAGGAACAGGGACAGCGGATATGAAAAACTGTTTTTT
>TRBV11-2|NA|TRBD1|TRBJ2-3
CASSPYRDSGDTQYF
TGTGCCAGCAGCCCATACCGGGACAGCGGAGATACGCAGTATTTT
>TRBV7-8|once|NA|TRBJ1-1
CASSQAEGLLSDEAFF
TGTGCCAGCAGCCAAGCGGAGGGCCTATTGTCCGATGAAGCTTTCTTT
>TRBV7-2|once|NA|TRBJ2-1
CASSLNRGPNNEQFF
TGTGCCAGCAGCTTAAATCGGGGACCAAACAATGAGCAGTTCTTC
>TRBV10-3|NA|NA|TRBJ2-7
CAMSGGTSLGEQYF
TGTGCCATGAGTGGTGGGACTTCCCTGGGCGAGCAGTACTTC
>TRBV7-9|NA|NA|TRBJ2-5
CASSPLLVSETQYF
TGTGCCAGCAGTCCCCTGCTGGTCTCGGAGACCCAGTACTTC
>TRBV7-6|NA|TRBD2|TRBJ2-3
CASSPSIGEGTGGTQYF
TGTGCCAGCAGCCCCTCTATTGGGGAGGGCACGGGAGGTACGCAGTATTTT
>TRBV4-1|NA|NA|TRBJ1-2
CASSQVDGLNYGYTF
TGCGCCAGCAGCCAAGTTGACGGTCTCAACTATGGCTACACCTTC
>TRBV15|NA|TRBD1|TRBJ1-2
CATSTGTDYGYTF
TGTGCCACCAGCACGGGGACAGACTATGGCTACACCTTC
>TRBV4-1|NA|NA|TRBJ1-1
CASSLLTGNTEAFF
TGCGCCAGCAGCCTTTTGACAGGGAACACTGAAGCTTTCTTT
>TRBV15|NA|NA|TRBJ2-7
CATSRAVTYEQYF
TGTGCCACCAGCAGAGCCGTAACCTACGAGCAGTACTTC
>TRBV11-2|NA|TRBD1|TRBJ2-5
CASSNPRDRVEETQYF
TGTGCCAGCAGCAACCCCAGAGACAGGGTTGAAGAGACCCAGTACTTC
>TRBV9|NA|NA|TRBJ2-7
CASSVEDFSYEQYF
TGTGCCAGCAGCGTGGAAGACTTCTCCTACGAGCAGTACTTC
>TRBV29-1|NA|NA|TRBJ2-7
CSVDGEGSYEQYF
TGCAGCGTTGACGGGGAAGGGTCCTACGAGCAGTACTTC
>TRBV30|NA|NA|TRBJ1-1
CAWTNGLGTTEAFF
TGTGCCTGGACTAATGGGTTGGGAACCACTGAAGCTTTCTTT
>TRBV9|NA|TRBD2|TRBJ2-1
CASSVGGRAYEQFF
TGTGCCAGCAGCGTAGGCGGGAGGGCCTATGAGCAGTTCTTC
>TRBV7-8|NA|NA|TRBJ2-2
CASSPIDTGELFF
TGTGCCAGCAGCCCGATAGACACCGGGGAGCTGTTTTTT
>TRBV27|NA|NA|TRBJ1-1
CASSLGSNTEAFF
TGTGCCAGCAGTTTGGGGTCGAACACTGAAGCTTTCTTT
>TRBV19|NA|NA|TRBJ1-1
CASRPLTWNTEAFF
TGTGCCAGTAGGCCCCTCACCTGGAACACTGAAGCTTTCTTT
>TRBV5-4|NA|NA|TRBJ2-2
CASSLVAGELFF
TGTGCCAGCAGCTTGGTGGCCGGGGAGCTGTTTTTT
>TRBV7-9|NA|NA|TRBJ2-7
CASSATSGPPSKNYEQYF
TGTGCCAGCAGCGCAACTTCCGGGCCCCCATCCAAGAATTACGAGCAGTACTTC
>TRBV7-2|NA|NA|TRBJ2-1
CASSLTGYNEQFF
TGTGCCAGCAGCCTGACAGGCTACAATGAGCAGTTCTTC
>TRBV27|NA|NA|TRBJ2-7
CASSLVSDSYEQYF
TGTGCCAGCAGTTTAGTTTCGGACTCCTACGAGCAGTACTTC
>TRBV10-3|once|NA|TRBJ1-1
CAITGGGPGTEAFF
TGTGCCATCACGGGCGGGGGGCCTGGCACTGAAGCTTTCTTT
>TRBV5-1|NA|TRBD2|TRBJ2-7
CASKLAGALDEQYF
TGCGCCAGTAAACTAGCGGGAGCATTGGACGAGCAGTACTTC
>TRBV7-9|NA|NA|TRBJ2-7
CASSLGASSYEQYF
TGTGCCAGCAGTCTGGGAGCGAGCTCCTACGAGCAGTACTTC
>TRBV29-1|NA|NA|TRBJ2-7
CSAEDRGYEQYF
TGCAGCGCTGAGGACAGAGGCTACGAGCAGTACTTC
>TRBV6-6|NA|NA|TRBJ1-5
CASSYSRGPSDQPQHF
TGTGCCAGCAGTTACTCGAGAGGGCCGTCGGATCAGCCCCAGCATTTT
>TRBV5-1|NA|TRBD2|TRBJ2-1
CASSSPGLAGNNEQFF
TGCGCCAGCAGCTCACCGGGACTAGCGGGGAACAATGAGCAGTTCTTC
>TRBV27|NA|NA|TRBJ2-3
CASSFGGGTDTQYF
TGTGCCAGCAGTTTTGGTGGAGGCACAGATACGCAGTATTTT
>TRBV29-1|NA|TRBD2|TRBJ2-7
CSVRSGRASEQYF
TGCAGCGTTAGAAGCGGGAGGGCCTCCGAGCAGTACTTC